This TCR beta chain was observed in a study of blood T cell repertoires in COVID-19. Study-wide background: The analysed material was cDNA or gDNA that came from T cells, B-cell-depleted T cells, or PBMCs.

Profiled with immunoSEQ multiplex PCR; TCRdb holds only in-frame clones, not every one. Seen here are approximately 230,000 clones, roughly 87% observed once, and the top ten hold approximately 3.3%. Germline CDR1 and CDR2: MDHEN and SYDVKM. CDR3 size: 13 residues. V gave up 5 bases and J gave up 3 bases, with 7 bases separating them. The chain employs TRBV28 and TRBJ2-2; D is unclear. The specimen sequenced was peripheral blood. The TCR originated in a man aged 18 to 30 with active or convalescent COVID-19. The CDR3 DNA follows: TGTGCCAGCAGTAGACTTGACACCGGGGAGCTGTTTTTT. Protein: CASSRLDTGELFF.